These 27 T cell receptor beta chains came from one sample sequenced in a study of blood T cells in healthy people across ages (dated by TCRdb to about 2015). Receptors were amplified or captured by 5' RACE. Sequencing relied on an Illumina HiSeq 2500. The second PCR ran for about 6 to 12 cycles and used a J-beta primer mix along with a sample-barcoded 5' primer. The public reads were run again by TCRdb, first through fastp at Q25 and then through MiXCR, and only productive beta chains were kept. Rows merge per CDR3 protein into single entries with the most common DNA and genes. The sample table contains 700,000 to 850,000 distinct CDR3 sequences; only one count was recorded for 50% to 65% of them. Of the sample, about two fifths is held by the ten largest clones. The sample comprised blood. The origin of the receptors is a man older than 75 in good health.

CDR3 nucleotide sequence: TGTGCCAGCAGTGAATCGATAGGGGGCATCTATGGCTACACCTTC. Amino acids: CASSESIGGIYGYTF. The chain employs TRBV25-1 and TRBJ1-2, with TRBD1 matching 7 bases. CDR3 length: 15 amino acids. Trimming took 1 base from V and 4 from J; bases not matched to a gene: 6. Per germline, CDR1 MGHDK and CDR2 SYGVNS.

CDR3 nucleotide sequence: TGCGCCAGCAGCCAAGCGGTAGGGCCCGAGCAGTTCTTC. It encodes CASSQAVGPEQFF. This rearrangement joins TRBV4-1 to TRBJ2-1, with D unclear. The CDR3 contains 13 residues. The V end lost 1 base, the J end lost 10 bases, and 11 bases lay between the germline ends. CDR1 MGHRA and CDR2 YSYEKL come from the germline V gene.

The V and J genes are TRBV12-3 or TRBV12-4 and TRBJ1-1, with D possibly TRBD1 on 5 matching bases. This CDR3 has 11 amino acids. The V end lost 5 bases, the J end lost 9 bases, and 10 bases lay between the germline ends. The CDR3 nucleotides read TGTGCCAGCAGTCAGGGTTCGAAAGCTTTCTTT. It is translated as CASSQGSKAFF.

The gene calls are TRBV3-1 and TRBJ1-1; D gene uncertain. CDR3 length: 15 amino acids. Germline assignment: CDR1 LGHDT and CDR2 YNNKEL (reference sequence). The germline V and J ends were trimmed by 0 bases and 0 bases, with 8 bases remaining between them. The CDR3 region is CASSQETAVNTEAFF. CDR3 nucleotide sequence: TGTGCCAGCAGCCAAGAAACAGCCGTGAACACTGAAGCTTTCTTT.

In its sample, this clonotype was seen many times. This rearrangement joins TRBV29-1 to TRBJ2-4; 8 bases agree with TRBD1. The CDR3 spans 16 residues. The germline V gene encodes CDR1 SQVTM and CDR2 ANQGSEA. With V trimmed by 2 bases and J by 8 bases, 14 bases remained unmatched. DNA of the CDR3: TGCAGCGTTGAAACTGGGGACAGGTTGGCCGGAGACATTCAGTACTTC. Amino acids: CSVETGDRLAGDIQYF.

The chain has TRBV5-4 and TRBJ2-1; TRBD1 agrees at 10 bases. CDR3 size: 15 residues. Germline CDR1 reads SGHNT; CDR2 reads YYREEE (reference sequence). Losses at the gene ends were 4 bases for V and 7 bases for J; bases not matched to a gene: 8. The CDR3 region has the DNA TGTGCCAGCAGCACGGGACAGGGGCCCTTAAATGAGCAGTTCTTC. Translating gives CASSTGQGPLNEQFF.

The V call is TRBV7-2, the J call TRBJ2-1, with 7 bases fitting TRBD2. The CDR3 consists of 14 residues. Germline loops: CDR1 SGHTA, CDR2 FQGNSA. The V and J ends lost 6 bases and 11 bases, in that order; junction bases with no gene match: 13. CDR3 DNA sequence: TGTGCCAGCAGATTCGTAGCGGGTATGCGGAAGCAGTTCTTC. Protein product: CASRFVAGMRKQFF.

The V gene is TRBV9, the J gene TRBJ1-5; maybe TRBD1 (6 bases). Trimming cost V 4 bases and J 7 bases, with 15 bases left between them. The germline CDR1 and CDR2 sequences are SGDLS and YYNGEE. The CDR3 has 14 amino acids. The CDR3 protein is CASSRDVQGQPQHF. The DNA for the CDR3 is TGTGCCAGCAGCCGAGACGTACAGGGACAGCCCCAGCATTTT.

The chain links TRBV5-1 to TRBJ1-1; D remains ambiguous. Germline loops: CDR1 SGHRS, CDR2 YFSETQ. This CDR3 contains 15 residues. Trimming left V 0 bases short and J 8 bases short, with 17 bases between. The CDR3 spells CASSLDPGSRWEAFF. The CDR3 bases are TGCGCCAGCAGCTTGGATCCGGGGTCCAGGTGGGAAGCTTTCTTT.

The gene calls are TRBV6-5 and TRBJ2-5; no reliable D call. In germline, CDR1 is MNHEY, CDR2 SVGAGI. Trimming removed 5 bases from V and 1 base from J, with 11 bases in between. CDR3 length: 14 residues. Written as DNA, the CDR3 is TGTGCCAGCAGTACCACTCTTGGCCAAGAGACCCAGTACTTC. It is translated as CASSTTLGQETQYF.

As for this clonotype: One junction end disagrees with the germline gene, perhaps due to a read error. V and J are TRBV20-1 and TRBJ2-1; the D call may be TRBD1 or TRBD2 (5 bases each). The CDR3 loop spans 17 amino acids. Germline CDR1 DFQATT, CDR2 SNEGSKA (reference sequence). CDR3 in amino acids: CGARDITEGSSYNEQFF. The CDR3 nucleotides are TGCGGTGCTAGAGACATAACCGAGGGGAGCTCCTACAATGAGCAGTTCTTC.

This clonotype was seen just once. V gene TRBV6-1 combines with J gene TRBJ2-3, with 14 bases identical to TRBD2. Germline trimming cut 2 bases from V and 4 bases from J; bases unmatched to any gene: 8. The CDR3 totals 18 residues. Germline CDR1 is MNHNS and CDR2 is SASEGT. The CDR3 coding sequence is TGTGCCAGCAGTGAACCCCGACTAGCGGGGGGGTTGGCAGATACGCAGTATTTT. Translation: CASSEPRLAGGLADTQYF.

This clonotype was picked up a small number of times. The chain combines TRBV7-2 with TRBJ2-4, with D perhaps TRBD2 (5 bases). This CDR3 contains 13 residues. CDR1 SGHTA and CDR2 FQGNSA come from the germline V gene. Trimming took off 5 bases at V and 13 bases at J, with 18 bases between the two ends. This CDR3 is CASSPVVPREQYF. CDR3 sequence (DNA): TGTGCCAGCAGCCCAGTGGTTCCGAGGGAGCAGTACTTC.

The chain has TRBV7-8 and TRBJ1-6, with D maybe TRBD1 (6 bases). Trimming removed 4 bases at V and 6 bases at J, with 10 bases between. The germline CDR1 and CDR2 sequences are SGHVS and FQNEAQ. The CDR3 runs to 14 residues. CDR3 DNA: TGTGCCAGCAGCTCCCGGGGGGCTAATTCACCCCTCCACTTT. Encoded protein: CASSSRGANSPLHF. The variable domain in full, with the rest retrieved from reference TRBV7-8 and TRBJ1-6, is GAGVSQSPRYKVAKRGQDVALRCDPISGHVSLFWYQQALGQGPEFLTYFQNEAQLDKSGLPSDRFFAERPEGSVSTLKIQRTQQEDSAVYLCASSSRGANSPLHFGNGTRLTVT.

This clonotype came up a few times. This rearrangement joins TRBV24-1 to TRBJ2-3, with D possibly matching TRBD2 (5 bases). This CDR3 has 16 amino acids. V was pared by 4 bases and J by 2 bases, with 15 bases between. Per the germline V gene, CDR1 is KGHDR and CDR2 is SFDVKD. CDR3 bases: TGTGCCACCAGTGAGTCTAGCATCCACTTCACAGATACGCAGTATTTT. Residues: CATSESSIHFTDTQYF.

The V call is TRBV4-2, the J call TRBJ2-4; D is unclear. Trimming removed 1 base from V and 0 bases from J, with 10 bases in between. The germline V gene has CDR1 LGHNA and CDR2 YNFKEQ. The CDR3 loop spans 16 amino acids. The CDR3 bases are TGTGCCAGCAGCCAAGCCCCACAAGTAGCCAAAAACATTCAGTACTTC. Residues: CASSQAPQVAKNIQYF.

The chain combines TRBV12-3 or TRBV12-4 with TRBJ2-1, with D possibly TRBD2 on 7 matching bases. Trimming removed 3 bases from V and 5 bases from J, with 14 bases in between. This CDR3 has 15 amino acids. CDR3 in amino acids: CASSFGGGLDNEQFF. The CDR3 region has the DNA TGTGCCAGCAGTTTTGGCGGGGGCTTAGACAATGAGCAGTTCTTC.

The sample holds one count of this clonotype. Written as DNA, the CDR3 is TGCAGCGTTGAAGGAGGGACGCTGGGAGGTGAAAAACTGTTTTTT. Its translation: CSVEGGTLGGEKLFF. The V gene is TRBV29-1, the J gene TRBJ1-4; maybe TRBD1 (5 bases). This CDR3 has 15 residues. Looked up from germline, CDR1 is SQVTM and CDR2 is ANQGSEA. Trimming cost V 1 base and J 7 bases, with 16 bases left between them.

This clonotype was found once. This chain links TRBV2 with TRBJ2-5; 7 bases map to TRBD1. The CDR3 contains 15 residues. From germline, CDR1 is SNHLY and CDR2 FYNNEI. Trimming took 6 bases from V and 11 from J; bases not matched to a gene: 18. This CDR3 reads CASRLTGYTLNEQYF. As DNA, the CDR3 is TGTGCCAGCAGGTTGACAGGGTATACATTGAATGAGCAGTACTTC.

V and J are TRBV7-9 and TRBJ1-6; no definite D call. CDR3 length: 13 residues. V lost 5 bases and J lost 7, with 9 bases in between. CDR1 is SEHNR, CDR2 FQNEAQ, per germline (reference sequence). The chain's CDR3 is CASSAAGNSPLHF. CDR3 nucleotides: TGTGCCAGCAGCGCCGCGGGGAATTCACCCCTCCACTTT. Supplemented by reference TRBV7-9 and TRBJ1-6, the full variable domain reads DTGVSQNPRHKITKRGQNVTFRCDPISEHNRLYWYRQTLGQGPEFLTYFQNEAQLEKSRLLSDRFSAERPKGSFSTLEIQRTEQGDSAMYLCASSAAGNSPLHFGNGTRLTVT.

The chain combines TRBV20-1 with TRBJ2-7; D possibly corresponds to TRBD1 (5 bases). Trimming removed 3 bases at V and 0 bases at J, with 15 bases between. Germline CDR1 DFQATT, CDR2 SNEGSKA (reference sequence). There are 15 residues in the CDR3. The CDR3, as DNA: TGCAGTGCTAGCTTCCCCCGGACAAACTCCTACGAGCAGTACTTC. Translation gives CSASFPRTNSYEQYF.

The V call is TRBV7-8, the J call TRBJ2-5, with D possibly being TRBD2 (6 bases). Per germline, CDR1 SGHVS and CDR2 FQNEAQ. The V and J ends lost 5 bases and 5 bases respectively, with 15 bases between them. This CDR3 has 14 amino acids. CDR3: CASSDIGGSETQYF. CDR3 bases: TGTGCCAGCAGCGACATAGGAGGGTCTGAGACCCAGTACTTC.

This clonotype showed up just once. This chain connects TRBV5-1 to TRBJ1-3; D is perhaps TRBD1 (5 bases). The germline V gene encodes CDR1 SGHRS and CDR2 YFSETQ. The length of the CDR3 is 13 residues. Trimming stripped 5 bases from V and 6 bases from J, with 12 bases between. CDR3 protein: CASRSGGTNTIYF. In DNA form, the CDR3 reads TGCGCCAGCAGATCTGGGGGGACAAACACCATATATTTT.

The chain joins TRBV29-1 to TRBJ1-1, with D tentatively TRBD1 (5 bases). CDR1 is SQVTM, CDR2 ANQGSEA, per germline. The CDR3 totals 13 residues. Trimming took 8 bases from V and 4 from J, leaving 17 bases between them. CDR3 residues: CSPTRDGGTEAFF. In nucleotides, the CDR3 is TGCAGCCCCACCAGGGATGGAGGCACTGAAGCTTTCTTT.

The chain couples TRBV9 to TRBJ1-2; D unresolved. The CDR3 covers 13 residues. Per the germline V gene, CDR1 is SGDLS and CDR2 is YYNGEE. Trimming pared 7 bases from V and 7 bases from J, leaving 17 bases between. CDR3 in amino acids: CASALGQFSGYTF. For the CDR3, the DNA is TGTGCCAGCGCGCTTGGTCAGTTTAGTGGCTACACCTTC.

The V call is TRBV5-1, the J call TRBJ2-1; the D is unclear. CDR1 is SGHRS, CDR2 YFSETQ, per germline. V gave up 4 bases and J gave up 8 bases, with 13 bases separating them. CDR3 size: 13 residues. The CDR3 loop reads CASSPPTIDEQFF. DNA for the CDR3: TGCGCCAGCAGCCCCCCTACTATCGATGAGCAGTTCTTC.

The chain employs TRBV13 and TRBJ2-3, with 10 bases that match TRBD1. Losses at the gene ends were 5 bases for V and 0 bases for J; bases not matched to a gene: 5. The germline V gene encodes CDR1 PRHDT and CDR2 FYEKMQ (reference sequence). This CDR3 spans 16 amino acids. CDR3 nucleotides: TGTGCCAGCAGCCCGACAGGGGGCTCTAGCACAGATACGCAGTATTTT. Protein product: CASSPTGGSSTDTQYF.